This passage covers 21 T cell receptor beta chains from one sample sequenced in a study of T cell responses to AZD1222 COVID-19 vaccine. Method: immunoSEQ multiplex PCR; TCRdb's copy keeps in-frame clones and lacks some. This sample yields some 88,000 clones, of which approximately 90% are seen a single time; about 5% belongs to the top ten. The sequenced sample was peripheral blood, obtained 28 days after the second AZD1222 dose. Receptors were obtained from an adult who received the AZD1222 COVID-19 vaccine.

V and J are TRBV18 and TRBJ1-1; D is unresolved. The germline V and J ends were trimmed by 3 bases and 1 base, with 9 bases remaining between them. In germline, CDR1 is KGHSH, CDR2 LQKENI. The CDR3 loop spans 14 amino acids. The CDR3 DNA follows: TGTGCCAGCTCACCCAAACACGGGAACACTGAAGCTTTCTTT. Its translation: CASSPKHGNTEAFF.

The V and J genes are TRBV5-6 and TRBJ1-2; TRBD1 is a possible D gene (5 bases). The V gene lost 3 bases and the J gene lost 1 base, with 13 bases spanning the gap. The CDR3 is 15 amino acids. The V gene's germline CDR1 is SGHDT and CDR2 YYEEEE. This chain's CDR3 is CASSYGGGVNYGYTF. CDR3 nucleotides: TGTGCCAGCAGCTACGGTGGGGGGGTTAACTATGGCTACACCTTC.

The gene calls are TRBV9 and TRBJ2-5; a weak D match, TRBD2 (6 bases). The CDR3 is 12 amino acids. Germline CDR1 reads SGDLS; CDR2 reads YYNGEE. The ends were cut back, 3 bases at V and 5 bases at J, with 8 bases in the middle. CDR3 sequence reads: CASSGGAETQYF. Here the CDR3 DNA reads TGTGCCAGCAGCGGCGGGGCCGAGACCCAGTACTTC.

This chain joins TRBV6-5 and TRBJ1-2, with TRBD1 as a possible D gene (5 bases). V was trimmed by 3 bases and J by 2 bases, leaving 13 bases between them. Germline V gene data show CDR1 as MNHEY and CDR2 as SVGAGI. The CDR3 is made up of 15 amino acids. CDR3 bases: TGTGCCAGCAGTTATAGCGGGACCATGAACTATGGCTACACCTTC. The encoded protein is CASSYSGTMNYGYTF.

V gene TRBV10-1 combines with J gene TRBJ2-1; TRBD2 agrees at 8 bases. Per germline, CDR1 WNHNN and CDR2 SYGVQD (reference sequence). With V trimmed by 6 bases and J by 1 base, 8 bases remained unmatched. The CDR3 totals 16 residues. CDR3 DNA: TGCGCCAGCAGCGGTATAGCGGGGTCTTCCTACAATGAGCAGTTCTTC. Its protein product is CASSGIAGSSYNEQFF.

This rearrangement joins TRBV5-6 to TRBJ1-1; D remains ambiguous. The CDR3 length is 12 residues. Germline V gives CDR1 SGHDT, CDR2 YYEEEE. Trimming left V 1 base short and J 6 bases short, with 7 bases between. CDR3 DNA sequence: TGTGCCAGCAGCTTGATACGATCTGAAGCTTTCTTT. This gives the protein CASSLIRSEAFF.

The chain couples TRBV5-1 to TRBJ2-7; the match to TRBD2 covers 12 bases. The CDR3 sequence is 15 residues long. V lost 4 bases, J lost 2 bases, and 4 bases stayed unmatched. The germline gives CDR1 SGHRS, CDR2 YFSETQ. CDR3 sequence (DNA): TGCGCCAGCAGCCCAGGACTAGCGGGAACCTACGAGCAGTACTTC. Its translation is CASSPGLAGTYEQYF.

The CDR3 spells CASSPPGTGELFF. CDR3 sequence (DNA): TGTGCCAGCAGTCCCCCGGGGACCGGGGAGCTGTTTTTT. The chain is built from TRBV28 and TRBJ2-2; D is possibly TRBD2 (5 bases). The germline gives CDR1 MDHEN, CDR2 SYDVKM. The CDR3 is 13 residues long. The germline V and J ends were trimmed by 5 bases and 5 bases, with 9 bases remaining between them.

The rearrangement joins TRBV5-6 to TRBJ1-2; the D is unclear. V lost 0 bases, J lost 1 base, and 7 bases lay in between. From germline, CDR1 is SGHDT and CDR2 YYEEEE. CDR3 length equals 14 residues. The CDR3 region has the DNA TGTGCCAGCAGCTTGGTAGCGGTTAACTATGGCTACACCTTC. Translation: CASSLVAVNYGYTF.

This clone was seen once. The chain joins TRBV4-3 to TRBJ1-1; no clear D gene. CDR3 length equals 16 residues. V lost 3 bases, J lost 5 bases, and 19 bases lay in between. Germline V gene lookup returns CDR1 LGHNA and CDR2 YSLEER. CDR3 in amino acids: CASSQAADGYDTEAFF. The DNA for the CDR3 is TGCGCCAGCAGCCAGGCCGCGGACGGATACGATACTGAAGCTTTCTTT.

The table lists this clone with a count of one. The V gene is TRBV3-1 (or the pseudogene TRBV3-2), the J gene TRBJ1-1; TRBD1 is a possible D gene (5 bases). Germline-derived CDR1 and CDR2 are LGHDT and YNNKEL (reference sequence). This CDR3 is built from 13 residues. V lost 3 bases to trimming and J lost 1 base, with 6 bases between them. This CDR3 is CASSHTGNTEAFF. The CDR3 nucleotides read TGTGCCAGCAGCCATACAGGGAACACTGAAGCTTTCTTT.

The V gene is TRBV7-2, the J gene TRBJ2-5; 11 nucleotides agree with TRBD2. V lost 3 bases, J lost 4 bases, and 7 bases stayed unmatched. CDR1 is SGHTA, CDR2 FQGNSA, per germline. The CDR3 loop spans 16 amino acids. The CDR3 nucleotides read TGTGCCAGCAGCTTCCCCCCGGGACTAGCGGCAGAGACCCAGTACTTC. It yields the protein CASSFPPGLAAETQYF.

The V call is TRBV12-3 or TRBV12-4, the J call TRBJ1-3, with TRBD1 as a possible D gene (5 bases). The CDR3 is 13 residues long. V gave up 6 bases and J gave up 2 bases, with 8 bases separating them. The CDR3 protein is CASSQGPGNTIYF. The CDR3 nucleotides are TGTGCCAGCAGCCAGGGACCTGGAAACACCATATATTTT.

The chain uses TRBV6-6 and TRBJ1-4; the D is unclear. From germline, CDR1 is MNHNY and CDR2 SVGAGI (reference sequence). Trimming took 6 bases from V and 8 from J, leaving 16 bases between them. The CDR3 is made up of 14 amino acids. CDR3 region: CASRRDGTKEKLFF. CDR3 DNA sequence: TGTGCCAGCAGGAGAGATGGAACGAAGGAAAAACTGTTTTTT.

V gene TRBV7-9 combines with J gene TRBJ1-1; TRBD1 is a possible D gene (5 bases). V lost 6 bases to trimming and J lost 5 bases, with 10 bases between them. Germline V lookup: CDR1 SEHNR, CDR2 FQNEAQ (reference sequence). The CDR3 totals 12 residues. CDR3 DNA sequence: TGTGCCAGCAGGGGCGGGACGACTGAAGCTTTCTTT. It encodes CASRGGTTEAFF.

The CDR3, as DNA: TGTGCCAGCAGTTTATCCACAGCCTCTGGAAACACCATATATTTT. It yields the protein CASSLSTASGNTIYF. The chain combines TRBV27 with TRBJ1-3, with D unresolved. Trimming removed 0 bases from V and 0 bases from J, with 6 bases in between. The CDR3 is made up of 15 amino acids. CDR1 is MNHEY and CDR2 is SMNVEV in the germline V gene (reference sequence).

V and J are TRBV9 and TRBJ2-2; tentative D call: TRBD1 (6 bases). Trimming stripped 3 bases from V and 3 bases from J, with 9 bases between. The CDR3 runs to 14 residues. The germline gives CDR1 SGDLS, CDR2 YYNGEE. CDR3 sequence: CASSGTGYTGELFF. CDR3 nucleotide sequence: TGTGCCAGCAGCGGTACAGGGTACACCGGGGAGCTGTTTTTT.

The chain is built from TRBV12-3 or TRBV12-4 and TRBJ1-5; the D is unclear. With 1 base removed from V and 3 bases from J, the gap between germline ends came to 4 bases. The CDR3 is 13 residues long. CDR3 protein: CASSLDINQPQHF. CDR3 bases: TGTGCCAGCAGTTTAGACATCAATCAGCCCCAGCATTTT.

CDR3 in amino acids: CASSPLAGGYNEQFF. CDR3 in DNA: TGTGCCAGCAGCCCACTAGCGGGGGGCTACAATGAGCAGTTCTTC. The rearrangement joins TRBV7-9 to TRBJ2-1; 12 bases align to TRBD2. The V gene end was trimmed by 5 bases and the J gene end by 3 bases; junction bases not matched to a gene: 2. The CDR3 has 15 residues. CDR1 is SEHNR and CDR2 is FQNEAQ in the germline V gene (reference sequence).

The sample holds one count of this clone. J is TRBJ2-2 and V is TRBV15, with D possibly being TRBD1 or TRBD2 (6 bases each). The CDR3 runs to 13 residues. Trimming shortened V by 3 bases and J by 7 bases, and 9 bases separated the two germline ends. CDR1 is LNHNV and CDR2 is YYDKDF in the germline V gene (reference sequence). This chain's CDR3 is CATSRKGGGELFF. The CDR3 DNA sequence: TGTGCCACCAGCAGGAAGGGGGGCGGGGAGCTGTTTTTT.

The chain is built from TRBV29-1 and TRBJ1-2; D remains unclear. Germline V gives CDR1 SQVTM, CDR2 ANQGSEA. The V end was cut by 3 bases, the J end by 5 bases, with 16 bases between. The CDR3 spans 14 residues. The CDR3 DNA follows: TGCAGCGTTGAGTCTCGGGCAGCCAATTATGGCTACACCTTC. It codes for CSVESRAANYGYTF.